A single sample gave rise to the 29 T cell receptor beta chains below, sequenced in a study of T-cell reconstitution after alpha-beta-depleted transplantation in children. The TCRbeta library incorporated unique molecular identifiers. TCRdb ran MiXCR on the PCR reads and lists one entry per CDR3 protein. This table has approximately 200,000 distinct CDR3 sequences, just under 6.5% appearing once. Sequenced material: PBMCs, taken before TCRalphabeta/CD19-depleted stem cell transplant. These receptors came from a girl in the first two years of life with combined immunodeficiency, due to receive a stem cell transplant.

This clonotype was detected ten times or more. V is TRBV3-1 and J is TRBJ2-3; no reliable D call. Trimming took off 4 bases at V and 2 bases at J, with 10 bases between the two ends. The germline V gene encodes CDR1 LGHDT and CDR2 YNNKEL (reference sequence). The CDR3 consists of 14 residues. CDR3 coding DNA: TGTGCCAGCAGCCCCACCCTAGACACAGATACGCAGTATTTT. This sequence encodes CASSPTLDTDTQYF.

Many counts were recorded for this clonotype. The CDR3 loop reads CASSSPGRHTGELFF. DNA for the CDR3: TGTGCCAGCAGTTCTCCGGGACGGCACACCGGGGAGCTGTTTTTT. The chain uses TRBV12-3 or TRBV12-4 and TRBJ2-2, with D possibly called TRBD1 or TRBD2 (5 bases each). V lost 4 bases, J lost 3 bases, and 12 bases lay in between. The CDR3 has 15 residues.

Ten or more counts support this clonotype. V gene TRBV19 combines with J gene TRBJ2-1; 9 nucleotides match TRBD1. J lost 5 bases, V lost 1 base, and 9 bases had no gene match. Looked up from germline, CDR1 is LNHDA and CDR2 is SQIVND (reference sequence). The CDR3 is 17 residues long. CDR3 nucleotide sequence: TGTGCCAGTAGTATAGTGGGCTACGGGACAGGGCACAATGAGCAGTTCTTC. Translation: CASSIVGYGTGHNEQFF.

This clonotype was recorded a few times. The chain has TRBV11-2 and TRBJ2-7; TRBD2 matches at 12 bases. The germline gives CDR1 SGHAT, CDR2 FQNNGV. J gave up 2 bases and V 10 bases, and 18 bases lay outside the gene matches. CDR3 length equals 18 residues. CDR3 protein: CATGGQLLAGGLPYEQYF. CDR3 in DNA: TGTGCCACGGGGGGACAGCTTCTAGCGGGGGGGCTCCCCTACGAGCAGTACTTC.

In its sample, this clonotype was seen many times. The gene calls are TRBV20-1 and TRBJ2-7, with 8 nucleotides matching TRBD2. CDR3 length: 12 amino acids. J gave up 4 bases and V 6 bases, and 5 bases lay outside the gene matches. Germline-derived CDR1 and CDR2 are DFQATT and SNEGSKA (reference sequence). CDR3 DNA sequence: TGCAGTGCAGCGGGAGAGGTATACGAGCAGTACTTC. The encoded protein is CSAAGEVYEQYF.

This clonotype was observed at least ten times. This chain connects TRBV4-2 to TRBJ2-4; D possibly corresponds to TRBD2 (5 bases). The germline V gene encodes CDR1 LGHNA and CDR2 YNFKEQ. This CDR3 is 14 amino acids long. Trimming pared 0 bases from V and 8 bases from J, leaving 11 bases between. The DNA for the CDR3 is TGTGCCAGCAGCCAAGAATGGGGAGAGGACATTCAGTACTTC. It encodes CASSQEWGEDIQYF.

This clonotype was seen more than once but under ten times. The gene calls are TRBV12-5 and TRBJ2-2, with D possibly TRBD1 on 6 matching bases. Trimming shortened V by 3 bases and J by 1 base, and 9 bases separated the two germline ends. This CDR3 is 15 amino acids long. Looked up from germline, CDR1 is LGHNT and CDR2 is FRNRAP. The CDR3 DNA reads TGTGCTAGTGGTTTAGCACAGGGGAACACCGGGGAGCTGTTTTTT. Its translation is CASGLAQGNTGELFF. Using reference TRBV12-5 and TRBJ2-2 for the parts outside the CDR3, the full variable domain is DARVTQTPRHKVTEMGQEVTMRCQPILGHNTVFWYRQTMMQGLELLAYFRNRAPLDDSGMPKDRFSAEMPDATLATLKIQPSEPRDSAVYFCASGLAQGNTGELFFGEGSRLTVL.

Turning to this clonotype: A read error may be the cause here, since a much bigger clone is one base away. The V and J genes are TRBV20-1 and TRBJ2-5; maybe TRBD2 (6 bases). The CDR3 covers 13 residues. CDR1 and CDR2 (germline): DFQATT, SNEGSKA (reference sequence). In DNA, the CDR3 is TGCAGTGTGGGCGGGAACCAAGAGGGGACCCAGTGCTTC. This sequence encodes CSVGGNQEGTQCF.

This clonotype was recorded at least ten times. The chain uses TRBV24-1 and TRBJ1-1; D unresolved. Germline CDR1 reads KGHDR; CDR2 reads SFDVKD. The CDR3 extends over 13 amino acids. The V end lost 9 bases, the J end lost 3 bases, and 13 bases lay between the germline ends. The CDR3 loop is CATASGPYTEAFF. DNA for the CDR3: TGTGCCACCGCCAGCGGTCCCTACACTGAAGCTTTCTTT.

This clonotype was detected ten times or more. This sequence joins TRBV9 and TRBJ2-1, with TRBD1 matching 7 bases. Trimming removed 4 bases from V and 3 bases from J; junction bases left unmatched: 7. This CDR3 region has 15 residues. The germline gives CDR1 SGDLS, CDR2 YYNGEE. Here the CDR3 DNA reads TGTGCCAGCAGCCGGACAGGAGATCTCTACAATGAGCAGTTCTTC. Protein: CASSRTGDLYNEQFF.

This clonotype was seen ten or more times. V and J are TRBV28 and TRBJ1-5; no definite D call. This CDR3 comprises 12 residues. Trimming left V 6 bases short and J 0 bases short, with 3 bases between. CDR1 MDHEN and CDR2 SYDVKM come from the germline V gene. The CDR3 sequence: CASRGSNQPQHF. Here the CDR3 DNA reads TGTGCCAGCAGGGGTAGCAATCAGCCCCAGCATTTT.

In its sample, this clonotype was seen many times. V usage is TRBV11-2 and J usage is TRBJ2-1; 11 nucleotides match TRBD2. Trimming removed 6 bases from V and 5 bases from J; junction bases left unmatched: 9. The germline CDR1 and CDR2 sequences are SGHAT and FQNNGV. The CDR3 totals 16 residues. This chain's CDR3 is CASRFISGRANNEQFF. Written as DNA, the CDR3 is TGTGCCAGCAGGTTCATTAGCGGGAGGGCCAACAATGAGCAGTTCTTC.

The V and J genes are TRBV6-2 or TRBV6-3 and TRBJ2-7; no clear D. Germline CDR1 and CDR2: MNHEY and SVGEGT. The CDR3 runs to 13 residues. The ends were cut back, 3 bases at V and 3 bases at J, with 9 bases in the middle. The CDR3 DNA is TGTGCCAGCAGTTATAATATCGGCTACGAGCAGTACTTC. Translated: CASSYNIGYEQYF.

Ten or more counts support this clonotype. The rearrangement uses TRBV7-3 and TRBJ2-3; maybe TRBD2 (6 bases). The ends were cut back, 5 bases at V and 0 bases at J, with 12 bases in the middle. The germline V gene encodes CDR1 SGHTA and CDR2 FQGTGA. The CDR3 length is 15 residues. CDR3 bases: TGTGCCAGCAGCGCAATACGGGGGAGCACAGATACGCAGTATTTT. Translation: CASSAIRGSTDTQYF.

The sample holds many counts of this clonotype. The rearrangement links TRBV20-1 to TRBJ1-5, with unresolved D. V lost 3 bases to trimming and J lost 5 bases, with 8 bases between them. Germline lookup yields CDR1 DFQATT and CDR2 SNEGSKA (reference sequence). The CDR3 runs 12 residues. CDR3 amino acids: CSARESDQPQHF. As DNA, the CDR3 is TGCAGTGCTAGGGAGTCCGATCAGCCCCAGCATTTT.

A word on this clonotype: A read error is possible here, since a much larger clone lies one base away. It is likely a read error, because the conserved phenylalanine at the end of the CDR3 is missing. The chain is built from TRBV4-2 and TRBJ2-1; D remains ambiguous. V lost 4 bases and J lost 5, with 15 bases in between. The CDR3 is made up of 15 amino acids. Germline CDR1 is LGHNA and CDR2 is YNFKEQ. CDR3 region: CASSREFWTDNEQFS. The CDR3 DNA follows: TGTGCCAGCAGCCGCGAATTCTGGACCGACAATGAGCAGTTCTCC.

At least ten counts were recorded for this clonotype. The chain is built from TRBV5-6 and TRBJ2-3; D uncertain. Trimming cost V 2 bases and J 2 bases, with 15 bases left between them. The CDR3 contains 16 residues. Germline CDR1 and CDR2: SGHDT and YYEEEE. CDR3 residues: CASSFLLPLHTDTQYF. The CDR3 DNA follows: TGTGCCAGCAGCTTCCTCCTCCCACTACACACAGATACGCAGTATTTT.

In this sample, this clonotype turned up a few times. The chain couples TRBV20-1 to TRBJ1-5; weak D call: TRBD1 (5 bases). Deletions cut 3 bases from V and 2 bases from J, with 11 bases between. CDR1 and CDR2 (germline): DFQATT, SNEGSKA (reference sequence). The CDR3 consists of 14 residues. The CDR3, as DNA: TGCAGTGCTAGGGGGCGCCTGGGCAATCAGCCCCAGCATTTT. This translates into CSARGRLGNQPQHF.

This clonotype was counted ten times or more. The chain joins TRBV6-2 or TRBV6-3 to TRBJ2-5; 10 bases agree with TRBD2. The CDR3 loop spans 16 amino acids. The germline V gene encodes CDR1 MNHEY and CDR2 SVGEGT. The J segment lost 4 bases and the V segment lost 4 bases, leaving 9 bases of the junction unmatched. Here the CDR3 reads CASSSTAGGLAETQYF. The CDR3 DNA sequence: TGTGCCAGCAGTTCCACAGCGGGGGGGCTCGCAGAGACCCAGTACTTC.

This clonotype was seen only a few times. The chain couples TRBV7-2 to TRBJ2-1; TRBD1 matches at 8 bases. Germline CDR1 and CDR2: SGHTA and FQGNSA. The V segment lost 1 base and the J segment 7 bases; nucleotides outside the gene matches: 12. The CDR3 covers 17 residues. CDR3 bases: TGTGCCAGCAGCTTAGTCATTGGGGCAGGGGGCTGGAATGAGCAGTTCTTC. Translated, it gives CASSLVIGAGGWNEQFF. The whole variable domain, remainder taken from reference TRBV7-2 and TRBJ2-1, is GAGVSQSPSNKVTEKGKDVELRCDPISGHTALYWYRQSLGQGLEFLIYFQGNSAPDKSGLPSDRFSAERTGGSVSTLTIQRTQQEDSAVYLCASSLVIGAGGWNEQFFGPGTRLTVL.

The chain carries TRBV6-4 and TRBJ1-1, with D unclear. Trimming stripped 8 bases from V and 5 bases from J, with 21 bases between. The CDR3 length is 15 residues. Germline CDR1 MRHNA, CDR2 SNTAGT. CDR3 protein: CASAHVQPPGTEAFF. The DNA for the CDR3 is TGTGCCAGCGCACACGTTCAGCCCCCCGGAACTGAAGCTTTCTTT.

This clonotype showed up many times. The CDR3 nucleotides read TGCGCCAGCAGCCAAGGGGTGGGCCCAGATACGCAGTATTTT. This encodes CASSQGVGPDTQYF. This chain connects TRBV4-3 to TRBJ2-3; D unclear. The CDR3 is 14 residues long. CDR1 is LGHNA, CDR2 YSLEER, per germline. Trimming took 1 base from V and 4 from J, leaving 9 bases between them.

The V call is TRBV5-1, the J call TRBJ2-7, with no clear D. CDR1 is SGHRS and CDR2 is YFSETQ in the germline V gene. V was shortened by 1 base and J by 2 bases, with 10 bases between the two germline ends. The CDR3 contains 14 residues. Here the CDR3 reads CASSLLGRTYEQYF. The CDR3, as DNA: TGCGCCAGCAGCTTGTTGGGCCGAACCTACGAGCAGTACTTC. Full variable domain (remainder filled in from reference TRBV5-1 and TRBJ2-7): KAGVTQTPRYLIKTRGQQVTLSCSPISGHRSVSWYQQTPGQGLQFLFEYFSETQRNKGNFPGRFSGRQFSNSRSEMNVSTLELGDSALYLCASSLLGRTYEQYFGPGTRLTVT.

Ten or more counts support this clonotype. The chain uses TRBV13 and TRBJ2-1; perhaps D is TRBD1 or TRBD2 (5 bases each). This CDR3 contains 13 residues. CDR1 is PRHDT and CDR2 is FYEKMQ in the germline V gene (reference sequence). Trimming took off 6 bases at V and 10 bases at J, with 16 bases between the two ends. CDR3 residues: CASSRSPGQEQFF. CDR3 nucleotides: TGTGCCAGCAGTCGGAGTCCGGGGCAAGAGCAGTTCTTC.

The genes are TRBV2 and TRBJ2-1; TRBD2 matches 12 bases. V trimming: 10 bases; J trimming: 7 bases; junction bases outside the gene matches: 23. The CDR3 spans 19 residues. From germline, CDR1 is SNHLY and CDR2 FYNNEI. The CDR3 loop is CATKGLRLAGGPRWNEQFF. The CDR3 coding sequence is TGTGCCACCAAAGGATTACGGCTAGCGGGGGGGCCGCGATGGAATGAGCAGTTCTTC.

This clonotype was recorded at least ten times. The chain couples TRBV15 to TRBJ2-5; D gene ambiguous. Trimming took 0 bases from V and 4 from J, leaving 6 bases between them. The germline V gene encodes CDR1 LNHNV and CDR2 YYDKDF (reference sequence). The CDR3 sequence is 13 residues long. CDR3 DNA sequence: TGTGCCACCAGCAGAGATTGGGGAGAGACCCAGTACTTC. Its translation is CATSRDWGETQYF. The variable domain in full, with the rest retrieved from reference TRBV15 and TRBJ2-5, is DAMVIQNPRYQVTQFGKPVTLSCSQTLNHNVMYWYQQKSSQAPKLLFHYYDKDFNNEADTPDNFQSRRPNTSFCFLDIRSPGLGDTAMYLCATSRDWGETQYFGPGTRLLVL.

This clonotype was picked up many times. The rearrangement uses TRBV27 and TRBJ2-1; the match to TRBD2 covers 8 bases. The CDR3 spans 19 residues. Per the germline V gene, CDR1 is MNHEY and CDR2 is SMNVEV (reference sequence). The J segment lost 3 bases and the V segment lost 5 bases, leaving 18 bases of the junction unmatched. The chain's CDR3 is CASSPDSTLKRELYNEQFF. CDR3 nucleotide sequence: TGTGCCAGCAGTCCGGACTCCACCCTAAAGCGGGAGCTCTACAATGAGCAGTTCTTC.

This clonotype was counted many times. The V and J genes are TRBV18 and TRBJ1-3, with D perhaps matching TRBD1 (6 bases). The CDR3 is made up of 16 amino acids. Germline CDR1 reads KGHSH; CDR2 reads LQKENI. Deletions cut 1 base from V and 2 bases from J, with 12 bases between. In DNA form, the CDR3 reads TGTGCCAGCTCACCACAGGGGGAAGTCGCTGGAAACACCATATATTTT. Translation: CASSPQGEVAGNTIYF.

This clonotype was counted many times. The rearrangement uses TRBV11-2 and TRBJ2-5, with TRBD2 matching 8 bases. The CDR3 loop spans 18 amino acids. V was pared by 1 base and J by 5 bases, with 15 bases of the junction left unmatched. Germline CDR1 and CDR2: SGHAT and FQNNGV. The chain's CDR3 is CASSLVKREISAGETQYF. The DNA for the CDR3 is TGTGCCAGCAGCTTAGTGAAGCGGGAGATTTCTGCTGGGGAGACCCAGTACTTC. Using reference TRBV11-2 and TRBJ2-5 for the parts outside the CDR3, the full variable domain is EAGVAQSPRYKIIEKRQSVAFWCNPISGHATLYWYQQILGQGPKLLIQFQNNGVVDDSQLPKDRFSAERLKGVDSTLKIQPAKLEDSAVYLCASSLVKREISAGETQYFGPGTRLLVL.